This TCR beta chain was obtained from a study of blood T cell repertoires in COVID-19. V was pared by 3 bases and J by 1 base, with 7 bases between. CDR1 and CDR2 (germline): SGHRS, YFSETQ. The CDR3 loop spans 13 amino acids. Cohort 3 recovery required two negative PCRs, clearance, or symptom resolution. Measured with immunoSEQ multiplex PCR; TCRdb has only the in-frame clones, and not every one. The sample consists of some 220,000 clones, 88% of them appearing once. The sequence was obtained from a woman in her twenties or thirties who had recovered from COVID-19. V is TRBV5-1 and J is TRBJ1-1; D might be TRBD1 (6 bases). Source material: PBMCs or T cells enriched from blood (not recorded which). The CDR3 reads CASSSTGNTEAFF. CDR3 coding DNA: TGCGCCAGCAGCTCGACAGGGAACACTGAAGCTTTCTTT.